The entry below gives a single T cell receptor (beta chain) sequence along with its context. These data belong to a study of T cell changes during pregnancy in multiple sclerosis. The V gene's germline CDR1 is MDHEN and CDR2 SYDVKM. V was pared by 5 bases and J by 1 base, with 15 bases of the junction left unmatched. This CDR3 has 19 amino acids. Some clones are missing from TCRdb's copy, which holds only in-frame ones; the method was immunoSEQ multiplex PCR. This table holds 30,000 to 40,000 clones, approximately 89% found once. The J gene is TRBJ2-1, the V gene TRBV28; 9 positions match TRBD2. This TCR derives from a female donor in good health, enrolled as a control in a pregnancy study. The sequencing here drew on CD4+ T cells from peripheral blood mononuclear cells, taken after pregnancy. The CDR3: CASSPWLREGSVSYNEQFF. CDR3 nucleotides: TGTGCCAGCAGTCCCTGGTTGCGGGAGGGCTCCGTATCCTACAATGAGCAGTTCTTC.